This T cell receptor (beta chain) was identified during a study of shared clonotypes between healthy human individuals (dated by TCRdb to between 2020 and 2021). As for the study more broadly: A couple of women and a few men aged 18 to 49 years were included in the cohort. Blood TCR repertoires of roughly five healthy adults were deeply sequenced to estimate repertoire size and the extent of clonotype sharing between individuals. For each donor, CD4 naive and CD4 memory were each run on three plates, CD8 naive on two plates, and CD8 memory on one plate. Each donor's leukapheresis produced roughly between about 0.8 and 8.9 billion PBMCs. Libraries were prepared and TCR repertoires were sequenced by different laboratories using diverse techniques, in order to increase sequencing depth and limit assay-specific biases. The paper as a whole reports these results and caveats: Because the study included only a small number of donors, the genetic and exposure-history diversity represented was limited. Incomplete sequencing was indicated by rarefaction of sorted-subset datasets, despite the large sequencing depth. Compared with non-shared clonotypes, the clonotypes found in all four sorted-subset donors had higher generation probabilities. Pairwise subsampling indicated that sequencing depth was expected to affect the degree of clonotype sharing among donors. Larger estimated clonotype richness was generally found for naive subsets than for memory subsets. Sampling was restricted to blood, and TCR repertoires in tissues likely differ from the TCR repertoires found in blood. Across a few donors, approximately 4.9% of naive CD4, approximately 3.6% of naive CD8, 2.3% of memory CD4, and 0.4% of memory CD8 clonotypes were shared.

With respect to this clone: Its antigen specificity is not known. Per-base qualities were not stored, and no clone one base away is much larger.

TCR CDR3 regions were amplified from genomic DNA by multiplex PCR using the deep immunoSEQ assay. Extracted genomic DNA from each cell subset was spread evenly across all wells of several immunoSEQ 96-well plates, with each plate serving as a replicate. For sorted subsets, each replicate PCR was loaded with 200 ng genomic DNA, equivalent to 25,000 to 30,000 T cell genomes. The purified libraries were quantified using a Qubit 3.0 fluorometer, sized with a Bioanalyzer 2100, and then quantified again using the KAPA Library Quantification kit. A separate single-read 150-cycle Illumina NextSeq 550 flow cell was used to sequence each immunoSEQ 96-well plate. The paper's data handling went like this. The immunoSEQ output contained only junctional sequences without quality scores, so filtering could not match that applied to full-length reads. To assign V/J genes and CDR3, sequences were annotated against IMGT germline references using PyIR, a Python wrapper for IgBLAST v1.9. Reads with weak V/J assignments (E-value above 1e-6), missing CDR3, stop codons, out-of-frame junctions, or ambiguous translated residues were removed. V3J clonotypes were defined by identical inferred V gene, J gene, and CDR3 amino acid sequence. Percentage overlap between repertoires was computed as shared unique clonotypes divided by the size of the smaller repertoire. RTK rarefaction, the Chao1 estimator, and Recon v2.1 estimates of unobserved clonotypes were used to assess repertoire richness. Generation probabilities for all TCRbeta clonotypes obtained by the gDNA method from a handful of donors were computed using OLGA. This immuneACCESS table, as held by TCRdb, lists in-frame sequences with V and J called but not all clones. Of the missing ones, under half trace to an unresolved V gene in checked studies; the others have no known cause. Clonal size and the V and J genes are those of that table, whereas D and trimming came from the DNA. The sample table records millions of clones; 93% of these occur just once. The top ten clones comprise about 0.41% of the sample.

Donors were healthy HIV-negative adults with no recently reported acute infections or vaccinations. All donors were Caucasian adults living in Nashville, Tennessee, USA. CD4+ T cells were enriched through magnetic negative selection, after which naive cells were positively selected on CD45RA and the remaining negative fraction served as the memory subset. Blood was obtained by leukapheresis, after which PBMCs were separated by Ficoll-Histopaque density gradient centrifugation and cryopreserved in liquid nitrogen vapor phase. Analytical flow cytometry was used to check the purity and quantity of each magnetically sorted T cell population. Each sorted fraction had its genomic DNA isolated and then quantified by UV absorbance on a Nanodrop 2000c. From a lookup of the germline V gene (reference sequence), CDR1 and CDR2 are MNHEY and SMNVEV. V and J lose 6 bases and 2 bases, and a span of 7 bases separates them. The CDR3 sequence holds 12 residues, the cysteine and phenylalanine included. Of the read, only the CDR3 DNA is kept; its 36 bases are in frame from base 1.

In this chain, TRBV27 is recombined with TRBJ1-1, with no reliable assignment of the D segment. The receptor was derived from a man between 18 and 29 years old in good health. Some clones in this sample may be carry-over from other donors' samples. Sequencing used naive CD4+ T cells from PBMCs. The sample's cell subset or site label, decoded: CD45RA+ positively selected. The CDR3 corresponds to CASRRLNTEAFF. The DNA sequence is given as TGTGCCAGCAGACGGCTCAACACTGAAGCTTTCTTT.